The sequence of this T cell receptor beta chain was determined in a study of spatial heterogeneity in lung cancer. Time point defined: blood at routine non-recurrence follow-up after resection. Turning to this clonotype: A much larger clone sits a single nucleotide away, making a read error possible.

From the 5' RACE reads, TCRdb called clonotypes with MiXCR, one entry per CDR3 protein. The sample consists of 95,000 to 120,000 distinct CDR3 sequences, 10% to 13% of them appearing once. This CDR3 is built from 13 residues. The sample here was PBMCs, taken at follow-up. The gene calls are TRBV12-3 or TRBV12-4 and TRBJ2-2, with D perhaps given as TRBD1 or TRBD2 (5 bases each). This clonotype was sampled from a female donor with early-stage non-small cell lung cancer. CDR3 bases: TGTGCCAGCAGCAGGGACGGGGTCGGGGAGCCGTTTTTT. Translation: CASSRDGVGEPFF.